This T cell receptor (beta chain) was identified in a study of blood T cell repertoires in COVID-19. Overall study: COVID-19 samples collected from the United States, Italy and Spain covered acute and convalescent phases. Sample material is recorded as cDNA or gDNA derived from T cells, B-cell-depleted T cells, or PBMCs.

In the authors' methods: From reference gene primer amplification, estimates of nucleated cell counts were derived. Method: immunoSEQ multiplex PCR; TCRdb's copy keeps in-frame clones and lacks some. V and J calls and clone size are as listed in that table; D and trimming were resolved from the DNA. The sample yields 95,000 to 150,000 clones, about 85% seen once. The ends lost 8 bases at V and 3 bases at J; junction bases unmatched: 9. This CDR3 is built from 15 residues. Germline CDR1 reads SQVTM; CDR2 reads ANQGSEA. The sequencing input was peripheral blood. The TCR sequence derives from a man aged 55 to 70 with acute or convalescent COVID-19. This chain connects TRBV29-1 to TRBJ2-3; 12 bases map to TRBD2. CDR3 region: CSSTPTSGRTDTQYF. CDR3 DNA: TGCAGCTCAACCCCGACTAGCGGGAGAACAGATACGCAGTATTTT.